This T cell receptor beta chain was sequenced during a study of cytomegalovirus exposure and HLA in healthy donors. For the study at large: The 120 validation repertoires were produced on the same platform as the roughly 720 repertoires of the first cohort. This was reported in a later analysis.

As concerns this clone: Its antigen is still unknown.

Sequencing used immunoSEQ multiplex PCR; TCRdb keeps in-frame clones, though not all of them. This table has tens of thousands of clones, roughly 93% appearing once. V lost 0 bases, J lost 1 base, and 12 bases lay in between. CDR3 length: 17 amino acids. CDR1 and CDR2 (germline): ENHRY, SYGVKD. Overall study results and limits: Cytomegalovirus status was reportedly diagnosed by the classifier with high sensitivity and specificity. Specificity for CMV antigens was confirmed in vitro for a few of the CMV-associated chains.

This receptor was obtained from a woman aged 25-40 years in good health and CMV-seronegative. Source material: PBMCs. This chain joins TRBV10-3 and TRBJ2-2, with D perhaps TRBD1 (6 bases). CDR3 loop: CAISESRQDRNTGELFF. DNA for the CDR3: TGTGCCATCAGTGAGTCGAGGCAGGACAGGAACACCGGGGAGCTGTTTTTT.